The clone carrying this T cell receptor beta chain was seen many times. The sample is drawn from a study of human T cells and chemical hapten exposure. Germline CDR1 ENHRY, CDR2 SYGVKD. Trimming shortened V by 4 bases and J by 7 bases, and 8 bases separated the two germline ends. The CDR3 contains 13 residues. Unique molecular identifiers were attached to individual cDNA molecules during library preparation. TCRdb re-derived calls from the RACE reads in MiXCR, one entry per CDR3 protein. The table has under 300,000 distinct CDR3 sequences, around 7.3% seen once. The time point here: pre-sensitization, week 0. Treatment given: therapeutic diphenylcyclopropenone sensitization with weekly scalp DPC. Every donor had alopecia and was 18 to 70 years old; all were suitable for DPC.

This clonotype was obtained from a man aged 18-30 years with alopecia areata. Some clones in this sample may be carry-over from other donors' samples. The specimen was whole blood, collected in connection with sensitization to the hapten diphenylcyclopropenone (DPC). The V call is TRBV10-3, the J call TRBJ1-6; no clear D gene. The CDR3 reads CAISVNENSPLHF. For the CDR3, the DNA is TGTGCCATCAGTGTAAACGAAAATTCACCCCTCCACTTT.